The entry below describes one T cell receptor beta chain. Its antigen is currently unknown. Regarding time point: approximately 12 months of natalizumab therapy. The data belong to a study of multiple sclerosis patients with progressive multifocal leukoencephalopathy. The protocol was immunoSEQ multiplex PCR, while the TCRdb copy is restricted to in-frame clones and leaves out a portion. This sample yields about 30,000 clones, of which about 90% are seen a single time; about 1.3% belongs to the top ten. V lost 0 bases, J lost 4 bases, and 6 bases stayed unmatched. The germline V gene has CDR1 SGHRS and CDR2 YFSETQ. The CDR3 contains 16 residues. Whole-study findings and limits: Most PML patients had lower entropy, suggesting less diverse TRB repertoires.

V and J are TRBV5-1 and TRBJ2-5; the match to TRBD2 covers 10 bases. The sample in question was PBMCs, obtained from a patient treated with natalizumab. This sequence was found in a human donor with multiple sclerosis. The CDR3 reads CASSLAGTSVPETQYF. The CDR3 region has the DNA TGCGCCAGCAGCTTGGCCGGGACTAGCGTTCCAGAGACCCAGTACTTC.